The 25 T cell receptor beta chains given below trace back to one sample, sequenced in a study of blood T cell repertoires in COVID-19. Clones were read by immunoSEQ multiplex PCR, and TCRdb kept only the in-frame ones, dropping some. Of around 160,000 clones detected, 75% to 90% appear once; the ten largest clones hold over 4%. Material: PBMCs or T cells enriched from blood (not recorded which). The origin of the receptors is a middle-aged woman who had been exposed to COVID-19.

The V gene is TRBV5-1, the J gene TRBJ2-2; no definite D call. This CDR3 has 14 residues. Trimming took 0 bases from V and 3 from J, leaving 6 bases between them. Germline V gene lookup returns CDR1 SGHRS and CDR2 YFSETQ. CDR3 loop: CASSLATHTGELFF. CDR3 coding DNA: TGCGCCAGCAGCTTGGCGACTCACACCGGGGAGCTGTTTTTT.

This chain joins TRBV5-1 and TRBJ2-2, with D hard to call. V was trimmed by 0 bases and J by 6 bases, leaving 9 bases between them. The CDR3 has 14 residues. Germline loops: CDR1 SGHRS, CDR2 YFSETQ. CDR3 DNA: TGCGCCAGCAGCTTGGATCAGGAAGCCGGGGAGCTGTTTTTT. Translating it yields CASSLDQEAGELFF.

V usage is TRBV18 and J usage is TRBJ1-2; a possible D gene is TRBD1 (5 bases). In germline, CDR1 is KGHSH, CDR2 LQKENI. V shed 3 bases and J shed 1 base, with 15 bases lying between them. The CDR3 loop spans 16 amino acids. The CDR3: CASSPDGAADNYGYTF. CDR3 in DNA: TGTGCCAGCTCACCCGATGGGGCGGCCGATAACTATGGCTACACCTTC.

The V and J genes are TRBV2 and TRBJ2-7; weak D call: TRBD2 (6 bases). Germline V CDR1 and CDR2: SNHLY, FYNNEI. Between the trimmed V and J ends, which lost 4 bases and 2 bases, there was a span of 21 bases. The length of the CDR3 is 17 residues. CDR3 DNA: TGTGCCAGCAGTGCCCCGACGGCCCGGGGGAAAGCCTACGAGCAGTACTTC. Protein: CASSAPTARGKAYEQYF.

This clone was observed a single time. The V call is TRBV9, the J call TRBJ2-1; weak D call: TRBD2 (6 bases). Trimming shortened V by 3 bases and J by 9 bases, and 10 bases separated the two germline ends. The V gene's germline CDR1 is SGDLS and CDR2 YYNGEE. There are 12 residues in the CDR3. CDR3 protein: CASSGRAAEQFF. The CDR3 nucleotides read TGTGCCAGCAGCGGGAGGGCCGCTGAGCAGTTCTTC.

The gene calls are TRBV14 and TRBJ2-1; 7 bases are shared with TRBD1. Germline CDR1 reads SGHDN; CDR2 reads FVKESK. The CDR3 loop spans 15 amino acids. The V and J ends lost 4 bases and 6 bases, in that order; junction bases with no gene match: 9. In DNA form, the CDR3 reads TGTGCCAGCAGCCCCACCCGGTCAGGGGGCAATGAGCAGTTCTTC. Translating it yields CASSPTRSGGNEQFF.

This rearrangement joins TRBV5-4 to TRBJ2-6; tentatively, D is TRBD2 (5 bases). This CDR3 is 16 amino acids long. Per germline, CDR1 SGHNT and CDR2 YYREEE (reference sequence). Trimming took 0 bases from V and 2 from J, leaving 9 bases between them. The CDR3 coding sequence is TGTGCCAGCAGCTTGGTGATGGGAGCTGGGGCCAACGTCCTGACTTTC. It is translated as CASSLVMGAGANVLTF.

The CDR3 protein is CASSLGLAGVGTGELFF. CDR3 DNA: TGCGCCAGCAGCTTGGGGCTAGCGGGAGTCGGCACCGGGGAGCTGTTTTTT. The chain joins TRBV5-1 to TRBJ2-2; 10 nucleotides match TRBD2. The CDR3 is 17 residues long. The V segment lost 0 bases and the J segment 4 bases; nucleotides outside the gene matches: 6. Germline V lookup: CDR1 SGHRS, CDR2 YFSETQ.

The table lists this clone with a count of one. The rearrangement uses TRBV13 and TRBJ2-1, with 11 bases aligning to TRBD1. V lost 3 bases and J lost 7; bases outside the gene matches: 11. Per germline, CDR1 PRHDT and CDR2 FYEKMQ (reference sequence). CDR3 length: 17 residues. The CDR3 is CASSFSSGTGGSNEQFF. In DNA, the CDR3 is TGTGCCAGCAGCTTTTCCTCCGGGACAGGGGGTTCAAATGAGCAGTTCTTC.

The sample holds one count of this clone. The V gene is TRBV6-5, the J gene TRBJ2-3, with 7 bases lining up with TRBD2. This CDR3 has 15 amino acids. Unmatched junction bases numbered 7, after V lost 2 bases and J lost 5 bases. Germline lookup yields CDR1 MNHEY and CDR2 SVGAGI. CDR3 region: CASSYGTTFEDTQYF. The CDR3 region has the DNA TGTGCCAGCAGTTACGGGACTACCTTCGAAGATACGCAGTATTTT.

The chain joins TRBV7-9 to TRBJ1-5; 7 nucleotides match TRBD1. CDR3 size: 16 residues. The V and J ends lost 5 bases and 6 bases, in that order; junction bases with no gene match: 13. Germline CDR1 SEHNR, CDR2 FQNEAQ (reference sequence). The CDR3, as DNA: TGTGCCAGCAGCCCCGCCTCGGGACAGCGGAGTCAGCCCCAGCATTTT. This sequence encodes CASSPASGQRSQPQHF. Based on the CDR3 plus reference TRBV7-9 and TRBJ1-5, the full variable domain is DTGVSQNPRHKITKRGQNVTFRCDPISEHNRLYWYRQTLGQGPEFLTYFQNEAQLEKSRLLSDRFSAERPKGSFSTLEIQRTEQGDSAMYLCASSPASGQRSQPQHFGDGTRLSIL.

J is TRBJ1-1 and V is TRBV5-1; 11 positions match TRBD1. The CDR3 is 14 residues long. The germline V gene encodes CDR1 SGHRS and CDR2 YFSETQ. Losses at the gene ends were 5 bases for V and 11 bases for J; bases not matched to a gene: 11. Written as DNA, the CDR3 is TGCGCCAGCAGACCCGGGGACAGGGGGTCGGATGCTTTCTTT. Residues: CASRPGDRGSDAFF.

This clone was recorded a few times. The genes are TRBV10-1 and TRBJ2-5, with TRBD2 as a possible D gene (6 bases). The V end was cut by 2 bases, the J end by 5 bases, with 15 bases between. Germline-derived CDR1 and CDR2 are WNHNN and SYGVQD (reference sequence). This CDR3 comprises 15 residues. The CDR3 nucleotides read TGCGCCAGCAGTGAGGTTGTTGGGACTTGGGAGACCCAGTACTTC. As protein: CASSEVVGTWETQYF.

V gene TRBV28 combines with J gene TRBJ2-7, with a possible D match to TRBD2 (5 bases). V gave up 3 bases and J gave up 7 bases, with 19 bases separating them. There are 15 residues in the CDR3. Germline values: CDR1 MDHEN, CDR2 SYDVKM. Written as DNA, the CDR3 is TGTGCCAGCAGTTTGGGAGTAGGGCGCCGCCGTGAGCAGTACTTC. This encodes CASSLGVGRRREQYF.

This clone was seen once. The rearrangement uses TRBV3-1 (or the pseudogene TRBV3-2) and TRBJ1-2, with TRBD1 identical over 12 bases. Germline trimming cut 5 bases from V and 8 bases from J; bases unmatched to any gene: 9. There are 15 residues in the CDR3. CDR1 is LGHDT, CDR2 YNNKEL, per germline (reference sequence). CDR3 loop: CASSEVGTGGYGYTF. The CDR3 DNA is TGTGCCAGCAGCGAAGTGGGGACAGGGGGCTACGGCTACACCTTC.

The count of this clone is one. The genes are TRBV27 and TRBJ1-1; a possible D gene is TRBD1 (6 bases). Germline values: CDR1 MNHEY, CDR2 SMNVEV (reference sequence). Trimming stripped 3 bases from V and 0 bases from J, with 14 bases between. There are 16 residues in the CDR3. CDR3 protein: CASSLTGNYMNTEAFF. DNA for the CDR3: TGTGCCAGCAGTTTGACAGGTAACTACATGAACACTGAAGCTTTCTTT.

V is TRBV6-6 and J is TRBJ1-4, with TRBD1 as a possible D gene (5 bases). Germline V gene sequence: CDR1 MNHNY, CDR2 SVGAGI (reference sequence). Trimming removed 5 bases from V and 4 bases from J, with 14 bases in between. This CDR3 is built from 15 residues. The CDR3 coding sequence is TGTGCCAGCAGTGGTAGGGACTTAATTAATGAAAAACTGTTTTTT. As protein: CASSGRDLINEKLFF.

This clone appeared a few times. V usage is TRBV6-4 and J usage is TRBJ1-2, with D unresolved. Looked up from germline, CDR1 is MRHNA and CDR2 is SNTAGT. V was pared by 2 bases and J by 0 bases, with 4 bases between. The CDR3 has 13 amino acids. The CDR3 sequence is CASSDDTNYGYTF. CDR3 sequence (DNA): TGTGCCAGCAGTGACGACACTAACTATGGCTACACCTTC.

J is TRBJ1-1 and V is TRBV18, with D unclear. There are 13 residues in the CDR3. Trimming stripped 6 bases from V and 8 bases from J, with 16 bases between. The germline V gene has CDR1 KGHSH and CDR2 LQKENI. CDR3 DNA: TGTGCCAGCTCCAATTCCCCCGACTTGGAAGCTTTCTTT. Amino acids: CASSNSPDLEAFF.

This sequence joins TRBV7-2 and TRBJ1-1; D ambiguous. Trimming cost V 5 bases and J 4 bases, with 14 bases left between them. Germline V gene data show CDR1 as SGHTA and CDR2 as FQGNSA. The CDR3 spans 14 residues. CDR3: CASSPTAVGTEAFF. The DNA of the CDR3 is TGTGCCAGCAGCCCAACAGCTGTCGGCACTGAAGCTTTCTTT.

This clone was picked up one time. The V and J genes are TRBV7-2 and TRBJ2-7; 9 nucleotides align to TRBD2. CDR1 and CDR2 from the germline V gene are SGHTA and FQGNSA. With V trimmed by 6 bases and J by 6 bases, 12 bases remained unmatched. CDR3 size: 15 residues. The CDR3 is CASRPEGLATGEQYF. The CDR3 nucleotides are TGTGCCAGCAGACCCGAGGGACTAGCAACTGGCGAGCAGTACTTC.

CDR3 DNA sequence: TGCGCCAGCAGCTTGGGGGGACAGCAACAGCCCCAGCATTTT. The encoded protein is CASSLGGQQQPQHF. V usage is TRBV5-1 and J usage is TRBJ1-5, with 7 bases aligning to TRBD1. Germline assignment: CDR1 SGHRS and CDR2 YFSETQ. Trimming at V came to 0 bases and at J to 7 bases, leaving 4 bases not matched to a gene. This CDR3 is built from 14 residues.

V and J are TRBV5-6 and TRBJ2-2; 7 nucleotides align to TRBD2. V trimming: 2 bases; J trimming: 3 bases; junction bases outside the gene matches: 4. Germline lookup yields CDR1 SGHDT and CDR2 YYEEEE. This CDR3 is built from 15 residues. CDR3 DNA sequence: TGTGCCAGCAGCTTCGGGGGGAGGGACACCGGGGAGCTGTTTTTT. Translating it yields CASSFGGRDTGELFF.

V and J are TRBV7-8 and TRBJ1-5; no firm D call. CDR1 SGHVS and CDR2 FQNEAQ come from the germline V gene. The CDR3 covers 13 residues. V lost 5 bases to trimming and J lost 4 bases, with 9 bases between them. The CDR3 spells CASSQALNQPQHF. In DNA form, the CDR3 reads TGTGCCAGCAGCCAAGCACTAAATCAGCCCCAGCATTTT.

J is TRBJ2-3 and V is TRBV18; 9 bases fit TRBD2. Trimming at V came to 1 base and at J to 5 bases, leaving 4 bases not matched to a gene. Germline loops: CDR1 KGHSH, CDR2 LQKENI. The CDR3 consists of 15 residues. The CDR3 nucleotides read TGTGCCAGCTCACCACGTTCACTAGCGGGAGATACGCAGTATTTT. This sequence encodes CASSPRSLAGDTQYF.